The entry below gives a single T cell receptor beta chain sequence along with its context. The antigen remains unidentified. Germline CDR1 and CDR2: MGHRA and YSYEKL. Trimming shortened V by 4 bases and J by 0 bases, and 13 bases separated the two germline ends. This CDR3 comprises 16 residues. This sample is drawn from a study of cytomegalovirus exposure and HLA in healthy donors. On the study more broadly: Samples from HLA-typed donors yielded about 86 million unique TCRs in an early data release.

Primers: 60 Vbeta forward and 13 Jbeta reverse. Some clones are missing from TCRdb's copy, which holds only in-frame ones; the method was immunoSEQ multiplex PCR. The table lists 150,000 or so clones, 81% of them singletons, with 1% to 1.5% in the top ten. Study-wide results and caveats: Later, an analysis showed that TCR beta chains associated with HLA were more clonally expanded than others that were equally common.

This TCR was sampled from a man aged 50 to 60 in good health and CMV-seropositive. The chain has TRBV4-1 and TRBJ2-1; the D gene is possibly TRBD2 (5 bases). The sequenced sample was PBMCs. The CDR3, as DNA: TGCGCCAGCAGCCCCCGCTTGGGGAGCTCCTACAATGAGCAGTTCTTC. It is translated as CASSPRLGSSYNEQFF.